Each of the 27 T cell receptor beta chains below was sequenced from the same sample in a study of OX40 agonist ivuxolimab in advanced cancers. Clones were sequenced by immunoSEQ multiplex PCR, and TCRdb holds only the in-frame ones, with some missing. Here the sample spans 60,000 to 95,000 clones, about 92% being singletons. The source was CD4+ or CD8+ T cells sorted from blood, collected in a trial of the OX40 agonist ivuxolimab. These receptors were taken from an adult with an advanced solid tumor such as melanoma, head and neck, liver or kidney cancer.

The chain links TRBV6-1 to TRBJ2-3, with a weak D call TRBD2 (6 bases). This CDR3 has 15 residues. Germline V gives CDR1 MNHNS, CDR2 SASEGT. Trimming took 4 bases from V and 0 from J, leaving 11 bases between them. CDR3 nucleotides: TGTGCCAGCAGTGGGGAGGCCACTAGCACAGATACGCAGTATTTT. Its protein product is CASSGEATSTDTQYF.

The chain is built from TRBV28 and TRBJ2-3, with TRBD1 matching over 7 bases. V lost 3 bases, J lost 3 bases, and 3 bases stayed unmatched. This CDR3 comprises 14 residues. Germline V gives CDR1 MDHEN, CDR2 SYDVKM. The chain's CDR3 is CASSFRQGTDTQYF. Written as DNA, the CDR3 is TGTGCCAGCAGTTTCAGACAGGGAACAGATACGCAGTATTTT.

This chain joins TRBV30 and TRBJ1-1; D is unresolved. Germline assignment: CDR1 GTSNPN and CDR2 SVGIG (reference sequence). There are 13 residues in the CDR3. V lost 4 bases and J lost 0, with 9 bases in between. CDR3 in amino acids: CAWIPGMNTEAFF. The DNA of the CDR3 is TGTGCCTGGATCCCAGGAATGAACACTGAAGCTTTCTTT.

This sequence joins TRBV19 and TRBJ2-1; D unclear. Trimming removed 6 bases at V and 3 bases at J, with 12 bases between. This CDR3 spans 14 amino acids. In germline, CDR1 is LNHDA, CDR2 SQIVND (reference sequence). The CDR3 loop is CASSPSTLYNEQFF. DNA of the CDR3: TGTGCCAGTAGCCCATCGACACTCTACAATGAGCAGTTCTTC.

V usage is TRBV6-5 and J usage is TRBJ1-5; TRBD1 might be the D (5 bases). The CDR3 spans 13 residues. V gave up 5 bases and J gave up 6 bases, with 11 bases separating them. CDR1 is MNHEY and CDR2 is SVGAGI in the germline V gene. CDR3 protein: CASSRDYSQPQHF. Written as DNA, the CDR3 is TGTGCCAGCAGTCGGGACTACAGTCAGCCCCAGCATTTT.

The chain couples TRBV7-9 to TRBJ2-1, with a weak D call TRBD2 (5 bases). The ends were cut back, 5 bases at V and 1 base at J, with 12 bases in the middle. The CDR3 has 15 residues. CDR1 is SEHNR, CDR2 FQNEAQ, per germline (reference sequence). The DNA of the CDR3 is TGTGCCAGCAGCACAAGTGGCGGGTCCTACAATGAGCAGTTCTTC. It is translated as CASSTSGGSYNEQFF.

This chain joins TRBV5-6 and TRBJ2-3; tentatively, D is TRBD1 (6 bases). CDR1 SGHDT and CDR2 YYEEEE come from the germline V gene. The CDR3 is 17 amino acids. V shed 4 bases and J shed 2 bases, with 20 bases lying between them. This CDR3 is CASSLPAGDIFTDTQYF. CDR3 nucleotides: TGTGCCAGCAGCCTCCCAGCAGGGGATATATTCACAGATACGCAGTATTTT.

This chain joins TRBV7-9 and TRBJ1-3; no clear D gene. The CDR3 runs to 16 residues. V lost 5 bases and J lost 6, with 20 bases in between. Germline CDR1 and CDR2: SEHNR and FQNEAQ (reference sequence). The DNA for the CDR3 is TGTGCCAGCAGCCCCTTGGAAGGGCTTGGCGAAAACACCATATATTTT. Encoded protein: CASSPLEGLGENTIYF.

The chain links TRBV7-8 to TRBJ2-7; 14 bases are a match to TRBD2. Germline V gene data show CDR1 as SGHVS and CDR2 as FQNEAQ. Losses at the gene ends were 5 bases for V and 12 bases for J; bases not matched to a gene: 12. The CDR3 consists of 15 residues. The CDR3 sequence is CASSTRTSGRSSLYF. CDR3 coding DNA: TGTGCCAGCAGCACGCGGACTAGCGGGAGGTCTAGTTTGTACTTC.

V and J are TRBV7-9 and TRBJ2-3, with TRBD1 matching 7 bases. The V gene end was trimmed by 2 bases and the J gene end by 5 bases; junction bases not matched to a gene: 4. CDR1 is SEHNR, CDR2 FQNEAQ, per germline (reference sequence). The length of the CDR3 is 14 residues. This chain's CDR3 is CASSLIQGLDTQYF. Here the CDR3 DNA reads TGTGCCAGCAGCTTAATACAGGGGTTAGATACGCAGTATTTT.

This chain uses TRBV5-1 with TRBJ2-5; possible D gene TRBD2, 6 bases. The end of the DNA fits TRBJ2-7 better, so the J call may be wrong. This CDR3 has 14 amino acids. The germline V gene encodes CDR1 SGHRS and CDR2 YFSETQ. The CDR3 protein is CASSPRLGEYEQYF. CDR3 in DNA: TGCGCCAGCAGCCCGCGACTAGGAGAATACGAGCAGTACTTC.

A single count supports this clone. The gene calls are TRBV11-2 and TRBJ1-4; D uncertain. The germline gives CDR1 SGHAT, CDR2 FQNNGV. The CDR3 covers 13 residues. V was shortened by 5 bases and J by 2 bases, with 6 bases between the two germline ends. In DNA, the CDR3 is TGTGCCAGCAGCCCTAGGACTAATGAAAAACTGTTTTTT. Residues: CASSPRTNEKLFF.

The chain recombines TRBV6-6 with TRBJ2-2; TRBD2 matches 7 bases. Looked up from germline, CDR1 is MNHNY and CDR2 is SVGAGI (reference sequence). The CDR3 length is 16 residues. V was clipped by 5 bases and J by 0 bases; unmatched bases: 6. The CDR3 DNA is TGTGCCAGCAGTCCACAGCGGGGTACGAACACCGGGGAGCTGTTTTTT. Encoded protein: CASSPQRGTNTGELFF.

This clone was counted a few times. The V and J genes are TRBV7-2 and TRBJ1-3; possibly TRBD1 for D (6 bases). V lost 4 bases, J lost 3 bases, and 7 bases lay in between. Germline CDR1 reads SGHTA; CDR2 reads FQGNSA. The CDR3 covers 13 residues. The CDR3 here is CASSSGVGNTIYF. The CDR3 DNA reads TGTGCCAGCAGCTCAGGGGTTGGAAACACCATATATTTT.

The chain recombines TRBV18 with TRBJ2-6, with 8 bases identical to TRBD1. The junction had 9 bases not matched to a gene; V was cut back by 6 bases and J by 2 bases. This CDR3 comprises 17 residues. The V gene's germline CDR1 is KGHSH and CDR2 LQKENI. The DNA for the CDR3 is TGTGCCAGCTCGCCCAGGGGGCGTGAGACTGGGGCCAACGTCCTGACTTTC. Translating gives CASSPRGRETGANVLTF.

This sequence joins TRBV10-3 and TRBJ2-5; D perhaps matches TRBD2 (6 bases). The J call is doubtful: the DNA matches TRBJ2-7 better. This CDR3 is 13 amino acids long. From germline, CDR1 is ENHRY and CDR2 SYGVKD. The DNA for the CDR3 is TGTGCCATAGGCGGCGGGGCGACCTACGAGCAGTACTTC. It encodes CAIGGGATYEQYF.

This sequence joins TRBV10-3 and TRBJ2-3, with TRBD2 identical over 9 bases. Germline V CDR1 and CDR2: ENHRY, SYGVKD. The junction had 6 bases not matched to a gene; V was cut back by 4 bases and J by 4 bases. CDR3 length: 15 amino acids. The DNA for the CDR3 is TGTGCCATCAGTGTTAATAGCGGGGGAGCAGATACGCAGTATTTT. This encodes CAISVNSGGADTQYF.

This sequence joins TRBV9 and TRBJ1-2, with 7 bases identical to TRBD1. Germline CDR1 SGDLS, CDR2 YYNGEE. The CDR3 covers 13 residues. V was pared by 0 bases and J by 8 bases, with 4 bases of the junction left unmatched. The CDR3 is CASSVVGGGGYTF. The CDR3 coding sequence is TGTGCCAGCAGCGTAGTAGGGGGCGGCGGCTACACCTTC.

The V gene is TRBV5-8, the J gene TRBJ2-7, with TRBD2 matching 8 bases. The germline gives CDR1 SGHTS, CDR2 YDEGEE. The CDR3 has 15 amino acids. With V trimmed by 0 bases and J by 0 bases, 2 bases remained unmatched. CDR3 sequence: CASSLGLAGSYEQYF. In DNA, the CDR3 is TGTGCCAGCAGCTTGGGGCTAGCGGGCTCCTACGAGCAGTACTTC. Together with reference TRBV5-8 and TRBJ2-7, the CDR3 gives the full variable domain: EAGVTQSPTHLIKTRGQQATLRCSPISGHTSVYWYQQALGLGLQFLLWYDEGEERNRGNFPPRFSGRQFPNYSSELNVNALELEDSALYLCASSLGLAGSYEQYFGPGTRLTVT.

The chain couples TRBV5-1 to TRBJ2-1; D gene ambiguous. V was trimmed by 0 bases and J by 5 bases, leaving 6 bases between them. The CDR3 has 13 residues. CDR1 and CDR2 from the germline V gene are SGHRS and YFSETQ. CDR3 sequence (DNA): TGCGCCAGCAGCTTGGTACAGAACAATGAGCAGTTCTTC. Its translation is CASSLVQNNEQFF.

The chain is built from TRBV5-4 and TRBJ2-2; 8 positions agree with TRBD1. The CDR3 sequence is 15 residues long. The J segment lost 6 bases and the V segment lost 3 bases, leaving 7 bases of the junction unmatched. CDR1 and CDR2 from the germline V gene are SGHNT and YYREEE (reference sequence). CDR3 nucleotides: TGTGCCAGCAGCTCCCAGGGGGCGGCAGCCGGGGAGCTGTTTTTT. This codes for CASSSQGAAAGELFF.

V and J are TRBV18 and TRBJ2-1; 7 bases align to TRBD2. Unmatched junction bases numbered 5, after V lost 3 bases and J lost 0 bases. CDR1 is KGHSH and CDR2 is LQKENI in the germline V gene. The CDR3 contains 16 residues. The CDR3: CASSPSGTSSYNEQFF. The CDR3 DNA follows: TGTGCCAGCTCACCGAGCGGGACGAGCTCCTACAATGAGCAGTTCTTC.

The gene calls are TRBV4-1 and TRBJ1-2, with TRBD1 identical over 9 bases. The V segment lost 0 bases and the J segment 3 bases; nucleotides outside the gene matches: 2. The CDR3 consists of 15 residues. CDR1 and CDR2 (germline): MGHRA, YSYEKL. CDR3 DNA: TGCGCCAGCAGCCAAGACCGGGACAGGGACTATGGCTACACCTTC. Encoded protein: CASSQDRDRDYGYTF.

The chain is built from TRBV19 and TRBJ2-6; 7 bases are a match to TRBD1. The CDR3 totals 16 residues. V was clipped by 7 bases and J by 2 bases; unmatched bases: 8. The germline gives CDR1 LNHDA, CDR2 SQIVND (reference sequence). The CDR3 region has the DNA TGTGCCAGTACCACCCCTCAGGGGGCTGGGGCCAACGTCCTGACTTTC. This gives the protein CASTTPQGAGANVLTF.

This clone was recorded only once. The genes are TRBV5-1 and TRBJ2-7; 7 positions match TRBD1. Germline-derived CDR1 and CDR2 are SGHRS and YFSETQ. The CDR3 contains 15 residues. V shed 3 bases and J 5 bases; nucleotides not matched to a gene: 11. The CDR3 spells CASSYRQGTTDEQYF. The CDR3, as DNA: TGCGCCAGCAGCTACCGACAGGGTACTACGGACGAGCAGTACTTC.

The chain recombines TRBV27 with TRBJ1-2; D gene unclear. This CDR3 is built from 15 residues. The germline gives CDR1 MNHEY, CDR2 SMNVEV (reference sequence). V lost 4 bases to trimming and J lost 4 bases, with 16 bases between them. In DNA form, the CDR3 reads TGTGCCAGCAGTTCCGGGCTCCCTACGGGCTATGGCTACACCTTC. It encodes CASSSGLPTGYGYTF.

The J gene is TRBJ2-5, the V gene TRBV11-2, with D possibly matching TRBD2 (5 bases). V lost 4 bases, J lost 5 bases, and 8 bases lay in between. Germline loops: CDR1 SGHAT, CDR2 FQNNGV. The CDR3 contains 12 residues. The CDR3 sequence is CASSSQRETQYF. The CDR3 DNA reads TGTGCCAGCAGCTCCCAGCGGGAGACCCAGTACTTC.